The 7 T cell receptor beta chains listed next were all sequenced from one sample in a study of a mutant IDH1 vaccine in newly diagnosed glioma. The repertoire was sequenced with immunoSEQ multiplex PCR; TCRdb's copy has only in-frame clones and lacks some. The repertoire holds tens of thousands of clones, with over 70% as singletons. The time point is: week 47, end of study. Alongside topical imiquimod, each dose of vaccine comprised 300 ug of mutant IDH1 20-mer peptide. These receptors have no known antigen. Material: PBMCs, obtained from a glioma patient whose treatment included an IDH1 peptide vaccine. Source of these receptors: a man in his fifties with glioma.

This chain links TRBV10-3 with TRBJ1-4; D perhaps matches TRBD1 (6 bases). Deletions cut 3 bases from V and 4 bases from J, with 12 bases between. The germline gives CDR1 ENHRY, CDR2 SYGVKD. The CDR3 runs to 15 residues. CDR3 loop: CAISETRGLNEKLFF. CDR3 DNA sequence: TGTGCCATCAGTGAAACCAGGGGCCTTAATGAAAAACTGTTTTTT.

The chain carries TRBV5-6 and TRBJ2-1; D is unresolved. With 3 bases removed from V and 10 bases from J, the gap between germline ends came to 11 bases. This CDR3 contains 12 residues. Germline V gives CDR1 SGHDT, CDR2 YYEEEE. CDR3 DNA: TGTGCCAGCAGCTCGCAACGACCAGAGCAGTTCTTC. Protein: CASSSQRPEQFF.

The J gene is TRBJ2-7, the V gene TRBV6-6, with 11 bases lining up with TRBD2. V lost 3 bases to trimming and J lost 5 bases; unmatched junction nucleotides: 6. CDR1 MNHNY and CDR2 SVGAGI come from the germline V gene (reference sequence). The CDR3 extends over 15 amino acids. CDR3 protein: CASSYSSGGAHEQYF. As DNA, the CDR3 is TGTGCCAGCAGTTATAGTAGCGGGGGGGCCCACGAGCAGTACTTC.

This chain links TRBV30 with TRBJ1-1; D gene ambiguous. Trimming shortened V by 3 bases and J by 4 bases, and 12 bases separated the two germline ends. CDR1 is GTSNPN, CDR2 SVGIG, per germline (reference sequence). This CDR3 has 13 residues. CDR3 bases: TGTGCCTGGAGGCCAACCGCCGCCACTGAAGCTTTCTTT. Translated, it gives CAWRPTAATEAFF.

J is TRBJ1-6 and V is TRBV5-5; D remains ambiguous. The V gene lost 2 bases and the J gene lost 7 bases, with 7 bases spanning the gap. This CDR3 has 13 residues. Germline V CDR1 and CDR2: SGHKS, YYEKEE (reference sequence). CDR3 sequence: CASSLGGNSPLHF. The CDR3 nucleotides read TGTGCCAGCAGCTTAGGAGGAAATTCACCCCTCCACTTT.

This chain connects TRBV4-3 to TRBJ2-2, with a possible D match to TRBD1 (5 bases). V was pared by 4 bases and J by 1 base, with 10 bases between. The CDR3 length is 15 residues. The germline V gene encodes CDR1 LGHNA and CDR2 YSLEER. The CDR3 coding sequence is TGCGCCAGCAGCCCCTTTACAGGGAACACCGGGGAGCTGTTTTTT. Translated: CASSPFTGNTGELFF.

A single count supports this clone. This rearrangement joins TRBV4-1 to TRBJ1-1; the match to TRBD1 covers 7 bases. Germline values: CDR1 MGHRA, CDR2 YSYEKL. Trimming at V came to 5 bases and at J to 1 base, leaving 4 bases not matched to a gene. This CDR3 has 14 amino acids. CDR3 DNA: TGCGCCAGCAGCTTTGGGACAGCGAACACTGAAGCTTTCTTT. This encodes CASSFGTANTEAFF.